A single sample is the source of the 5 T cell receptor beta chains below, sequenced in a study of cytomegalovirus exposure and HLA in healthy donors. PCR amplification relied on 60 Vbeta primers (plus 13 Jbeta primers). Using immunoSEQ multiplex PCR, the repertoire was profiled, and TCRdb retains in-frame clones only, with some absent. The sample yields under 150,000 clones, under 10% seen once. Sequencing was performed on PBMCs. All receptors come from a woman aged 40 to 50 in good health and CMV-seropositive.

The chain employs TRBV18 and TRBJ2-7; TRBD1 agrees at 7 bases. This CDR3 has 14 amino acids. The V and J ends lost 3 bases and 8 bases, in that order; junction bases with no gene match: 10. The germline CDR1 and CDR2 sequences are KGHSH and LQKENI. The CDR3 sequence: CASSPGQDASKQYF. The CDR3 nucleotides read TGTGCCAGCTCACCCGGACAGGACGCCTCTAAGCAGTACTTC.

This clone was seen more than once but under ten times. The chain couples TRBV5-4 to TRBJ2-1, with D perhaps matching TRBD1 (5 bases). This CDR3 region has 15 residues. CDR1 and CDR2 from the germline V gene are SGHNT and YYREEE (reference sequence). The V gene lost 3 bases and the J gene lost 0 bases, with 10 bases spanning the gap. The CDR3 sequence is CASSSRQSSYNEQFF. CDR3 nucleotides: TGTGCCAGCAGCTCGAGACAGAGCTCCTACAATGAGCAGTTCTTC.

The chain recombines TRBV9 with TRBJ1-2; the D is unclear. Per germline, CDR1 SGDLS and CDR2 YYNGEE. Between the trimmed V and J ends, which lost 3 bases and 4 bases, there was a span of 16 bases. The CDR3 consists of 15 residues. The CDR3 DNA reads as TGTGCCAGCAGCGCCGCCACCAAGCCCTTCTATGGCTACACCTTC. It codes for CASSAATKPFYGYTF.

In this sample, this clone turned up a few times. V usage is TRBV5-1 and J usage is TRBJ2-4; weak D call: TRBD2 (6 bases). Germline V gene lookup returns CDR1 SGHRS and CDR2 YFSETQ. This CDR3 spans 17 amino acids. Trimming shortened V by 4 bases and J by 0 bases, and 17 bases separated the two germline ends. This CDR3 reads CASSLGGTAVAKNIQYF. The CDR3, as DNA: TGCGCCAGCAGCCTTGGGGGGACGGCAGTAGCCAAAAACATTCAGTACTTC.

This clone turned up a few times. This chain connects TRBV19 to TRBJ2-4, with a weak D call TRBD1 (6 bases). The germline V gene has CDR1 LNHDA and CDR2 SQIVND (reference sequence). Trimming stripped 4 bases from V and 2 bases from J, with 15 bases between. CDR3 length: 16 amino acids. The CDR3 spells CASSRTGMATKNIQYF. The CDR3 bases are TGTGCCAGTAGTAGAACAGGGATGGCAACCAAAAACATTCAGTACTTC. Full variable domain (outside the CDR3, taken from reference TRBV19 and TRBJ2-4): DGGITQSPKYLFRKEGQNVTLSCEQNLNHDAMYWYRQDPGQGLRLIYYSQIVNDFQKGDIAEGYSVSREKKESFPLTVTSAQKNPTAFYLCASSRTGMATKNIQYFGAGTRLSVL.